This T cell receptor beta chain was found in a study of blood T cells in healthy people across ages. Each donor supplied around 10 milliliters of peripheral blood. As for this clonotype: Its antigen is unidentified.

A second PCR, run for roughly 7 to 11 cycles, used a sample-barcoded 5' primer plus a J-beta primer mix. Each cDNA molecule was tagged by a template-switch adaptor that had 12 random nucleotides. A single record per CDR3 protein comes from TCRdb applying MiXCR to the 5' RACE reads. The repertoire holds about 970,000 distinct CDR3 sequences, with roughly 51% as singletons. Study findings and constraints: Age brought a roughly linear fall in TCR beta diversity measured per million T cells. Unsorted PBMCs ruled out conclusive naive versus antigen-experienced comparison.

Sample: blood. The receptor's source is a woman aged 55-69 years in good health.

In DNA form, the CDR3 reads TGCAGCGTTGGGACTAATCCTCAAGAGACCCAGTACTTC. The encoded protein is CSVGTNPQETQYF. The rearrangement uses TRBV29-1 and TRBJ2-5; a weak D match, TRBD2 (6 bases). Trimming shortened V by 4 bases and J by 2 bases, and 11 bases separated the two germline ends. This CDR3 comprises 13 residues. Germline values: CDR1 SQVTM, CDR2 ANQGSEA.